This T cell receptor beta chain was sequenced for a study of blood T cell repertoires in COVID-19. Study-level information: The United States, Italy and Spain supplied acute and convalescent COVID-19 samples. Sources were T cells, B-cell-depleted T cells, or PBMCs; the material itself was cDNA or gDNA.

Authors' processing steps: Amplification of reference gene primers was used by the study to estimate nucleated cell counts. Sequencing was performed with immunoSEQ multiplex PCR; in TCRdb, only in-frame clones are kept and a portion is missing. From that table come the V and J calls and clone size; the DNA was used to work out D and trimming. The table shows approximately 140,000 clones, with approximately 80% occurring only once. CDR1 and CDR2 from the germline V gene are GTSNPN and SVGIG (reference sequence). The CDR3 sequence is 16 residues long. V lost 0 bases and J lost 8, with 22 bases in between.

The origin of this receptor is a human donor with acute or convalescent COVID-19. The donor label of this sample is uncertain. The sequenced material came from peripheral blood. This chain uses TRBV30 with TRBJ1-2; weak D call: TRBD1 (6 bases). CDR3 nucleotide sequence: TGTGCCTGGAGTGTGATCCCTCTCGGGGGGCGCGAAGGCTACACCTTC. Protein: CAWSVIPLGGREGYTF.